Sequencing of this T cell receptor beta chain was carried out in a study of T cells after yellow fever vaccination. General study results and limits: Few clonotypes appeared in both CD4 and CD8 compartments.

TCRdb reprocessed the 5' RACE reads with MiXCR, giving one entry per CDR3 protein. The sample yields fewer than 400,000 distinct CDR3 sequences, over 5% seen once. This clonotype was counted between two and nine times. The antigen is not known. CDR1 GTSNPN and CDR2 SVGIG come from the germline V gene (reference sequence). Trimming removed 5 bases at V and 2 bases at J, with 6 bases between. This CDR3 has 11 amino acids. Specimen: PBMCs, collected 5 days after the yellow fever booster vaccination. This TCR derives from a young man who received the YFV17D yellow fever vaccine. The chain has TRBV30 and TRBJ1-1; unclear D gene. The CDR3 sequence is CAWGTNTEAFF. In DNA form, the CDR3 reads TGTGCCTGGGGTACCAACACTGAAGCTTTCTTT. The full variable domain, with the rest looked up from reference TRBV30 and TRBJ1-1, is SQTIHQWPATLVQPVGSPLSLECTVEGTSNPNLYWYRQAAGRGLQLLFYSVGIGQISSEVPQNLSASRPQDRQFILSSKKLLLSDSGFYLCAWGTNTEAFFGQGTRLTVV.